This entry concerns a single T cell receptor (beta chain). Authors' methods: Nucleated cell number was recorded as an estimate derived from reference gene primer amplification. Clones were sequenced by immunoSEQ multiplex PCR, and TCRdb holds only the in-frame ones, with some missing. The V and J calls and clone size were taken over from that table, and D and trimming were inferred from the DNA. The table shows about 220,000 clones, with roughly 85% occurring only once. The sample belongs to a study of blood T cell repertoires in COVID-19. Across the study: Whether acute or convalescent, the COVID-19 samples came from the United States, Italy and Spain. PBMCs, B-cell-depleted T cells, or T cells were the source of the cDNA or gDNA that made up the material.

One Seattle source followed patients from active infection through their disease course. The specimen sequenced was peripheral blood. The clonotype was recovered from a woman aged 70-85 years with COVID-19, enrolled during active disease.

The CDR3 protein is CASSPRDRGTEAFF. Here the CDR3 DNA reads TGTGCCAGCAGCCCTCGGGACAGGGGAACTGAAGCTTTCTTT. The chain uses TRBV3-1 (or the pseudogene TRBV3-2) and TRBJ1-1, with 10 bases matching TRBD1. The CDR3 covers 14 residues. CDR1 and CDR2 from the germline V gene are LGHDT and YNNKEL (reference sequence). The J segment lost 5 bases and the V segment lost 4 bases, leaving 4 bases of the junction unmatched.